This T cell receptor (beta chain) derives from a study of vaccination effects on CD4 cells after COVID-19. Germline V lookup: CDR1 SGHNT, CDR2 YYREEE (reference sequence). The junction had 7 bases not matched to a gene; V was cut back by 0 bases and J by 4 bases. The CDR3 loop spans 15 amino acids. Using viral peptide pools, the ViraFEST assay grew out antigen-specific CD4+ T cells prior to sequencing. Subsequent to less than twelve days of culture, CD4+ T cells were isolated. Infection with SARS-CoV-2 occurred in the person between March and December 2020, and PCR confirmed it. Study-wide points: Late post-vaccination samples showed marked contraction of infection- and vaccine-induced clones. Only a few convalescent patients and no early post-infection timepoints featured in the study.

This clone was detected only once. No antigen is known for it. This table comes from immunoSEQ multiplex PCR, and its TCRdb copy is limited to in-frame clones, with some not included. The table has 60,000 to 75,000 clones, about 69% seen once. Source: CD4+ T cells from PBMCs cultured with HIV peptides, taken before COVID-19 vaccination. Documented subset: HIV-1 Nef peptide pool negative control/reference culture. This clonotype originated in a human donor who had a prior SARS-CoV-2 infection. The chain employs TRBV5-4 and TRBJ2-7; 7 nucleotides agree with TRBD2. CDR3 nucleotides: TGTGCCAGCAGCTTGGGGGGGTCTAGCGGATACGAGCAGTACTTC. Translating it yields CASSLGGSSGYEQYF. Filled out from reference TRBV5-4 and TRBJ2-7, the complete variable domain reads ETGVTQSPTHLIKTRGQQVTLRCSSQSGHNTVSWYQQALGQGPQFIFQYYREEENGRGNFPPRFSGLQFPNYSSELNVNALELDDSALYLCASSLGGSSGYEQYFGPGTRLTVT.